This T cell receptor beta chain comes out of a study of human versus mouse CDR3 diversity and MHC coevolution. Assay used: immunoSEQ multiplex PCR; TCRdb lists only in-frame clones, some missing. The table has about 81,000 clones, 93% seen once. Germline trimming cut 5 bases from V and 5 bases from J; bases unmatched to any gene: 14. This CDR3 is 17 amino acids long. Per the germline V gene, CDR1 is LNHNV and CDR2 is YYDKDF (reference sequence). What was sequenced was naive CD4+ T cells from blood. Subset given: CD45RO-negative CD62L-positive naive CD4 T cells. The receptor was isolated from a person aged 30 to 70 in good health. The V call is TRBV15, the J call TRBJ1-5; TRBD1 agrees at 8 bases. The DNA for the CDR3 is TGTGCCACCAGCGATAGATCCCCTGCAGGGGGCGATCAGCCCCAGCATTTT. Protein product: CATSDRSPAGGDQPQHF.